What follows is one T cell receptor beta chain and its context. What it recognizes is unknown. The data stem from a study of T cell responses to AZD1222 COVID-19 vaccine. Study conclusions and caveats: The sample set comprised mostly white British donors with more females, and clonal diversity was possibly underestimated. Vaccine-associated CD4 TCRs spanned spike, dominant at 160-218 and 743-854. Unmutated regions of variants are reportedly targeted by nearly half of spike-specific TCRs.

Profiling relied on immunoSEQ multiplex PCR, and the TCRdb table lists in-frame clones only, not all of them. The data contain 100,000 to 150,000 clones, more than 80% of them singletons. The clonotype comes from an adult who received the MenACWY meningococcal vaccine as a control. The material sequenced was peripheral blood, taken 28 days after the second dose of the MenACWY control vaccine.

CDR3 sequence (DNA): TGTGCCAGCAGTTTTCGCGCAGGGGCGAACACTGAAGCTTTCTTT. Residues: CASSFRAGANTEAFF. This sequence joins TRBV28 and TRBJ1-1, with D possibly being TRBD1 (6 bases). This CDR3 comprises 15 residues. The germline V and J ends were trimmed by 3 bases and 1 base, with 12 bases remaining between them. The V gene's germline CDR1 is MDHEN and CDR2 SYDVKM.